The clone carrying this T cell receptor (beta chain) has a count of ten or more. No antigen is known for it. This specimen belongs to a study of T cells in Graves' hyperthyroidism and ophthalmopathy. For the study at large: Peripheral blood was secured at the point of initial diagnosis, before any treatment.

V was cut by 2 bases and J by 4 bases, with 20 bases left in between. Germline loops: CDR1 SNHLY, CDR2 FYNNEI. This CDR3 contains 17 residues. Patients were excluded for uncontrolled infection, other autoimmune disease, pregnancy or lactation. Regions amplified from RNA transcripts were the TCR beta CDR3 regions. HTBI primers drove first-round RT-PCR of the TCR CDR3. In TCRdb, the multiplex PCR reads were re-called with MiXCR into one record per CDR3 protein. The sample gives 200,000 to 300,000 distinct CDR3 sequences, over 20% of which show up once; roughly 32% is in the top ten. Study observations and caveats: Model-based prediction identified ophthalmopathy a median roughly six months prior to its onset. Most clonotypes that expanded in the thyroid above 0.001 also showed up in blood.

The source material was blood. This chain links TRBV2 with TRBJ1-2; possible D gene TRBD1, 5 bases. The source of this sequence is a woman between 40 and 55 years old with Graves' ophthalmopathy. The CDR3 loop reads CASSEMGVPQAGYGYTF. The CDR3 nucleotides are TGTGCCAGCAGTGAAATGGGGGTCCCGCAGGCTGGCTATGGCTACACCTTC.